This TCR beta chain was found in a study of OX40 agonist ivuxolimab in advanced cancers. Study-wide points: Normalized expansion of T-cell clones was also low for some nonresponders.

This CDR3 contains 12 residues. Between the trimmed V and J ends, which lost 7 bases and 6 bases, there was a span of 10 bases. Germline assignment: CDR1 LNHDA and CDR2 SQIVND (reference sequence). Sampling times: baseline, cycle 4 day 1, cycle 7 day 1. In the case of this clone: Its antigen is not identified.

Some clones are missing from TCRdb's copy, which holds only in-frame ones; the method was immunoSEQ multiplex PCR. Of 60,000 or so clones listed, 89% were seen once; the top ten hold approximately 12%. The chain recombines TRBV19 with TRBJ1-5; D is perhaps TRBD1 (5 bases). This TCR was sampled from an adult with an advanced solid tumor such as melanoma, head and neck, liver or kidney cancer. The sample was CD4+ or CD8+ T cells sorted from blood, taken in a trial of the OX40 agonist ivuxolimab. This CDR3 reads CASTQGLQPQHF. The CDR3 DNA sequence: TGTGCCAGTACCCAGGGCCTTCAGCCCCAGCATTTT.